The sequence of this T cell receptor beta chain was determined in a study of shared clonotypes between healthy human individuals. As for the study in general: Each donor had three CD4 naive, three CD4 memory, two CD8 naive and one CD8 memory plate. Whole-study results and caveats: Sampling included only blood; tissue repertoires likely differ.

A CD45RA+ naive subset and a CD45RA-negative memory subset were split from CD4+ cells. Method: immunoSEQ multiplex PCR; TCRdb's copy keeps in-frame clones and lacks some. The profile shows a few million clones, around 93% of them singletons. Comments on this clone: Its cognate antigen is unknown.

The CDR3 covers 13 residues. Trimming cost V 2 bases and J 7 bases, with 13 bases left between them. Germline values: CDR1 SGDLS, CDR2 YYNGEE. The chain couples TRBV9 to TRBJ2-7; D is perhaps TRBD2 (5 bases). The TCR originated in a man aged 18 to 30 in good health. Some clones in this sample may be carry-over from other donors' samples. Input material: naive CD4+ T cells from PBMCs. Subset specified: CD45RA+ positively selected. The CDR3 spells CASSVSFEGEQYF. As DNA, the CDR3 is TGTGCCAGCAGCGTTAGTTTCGAGGGAGAGCAGTACTTC.